One and the same sample provided the 17 T cell receptor beta chains below, sequenced in a study of blood T cells in healthy people across ages. Then a second PCR, running roughly 6 to 12 cycles, was carried out with a sample-barcoded 5' primer and a J-beta primer mix. TCRdb re-called the 5' RACE reads through MiXCR, storing one row per CDR3 protein. The sample yields 1,800,000 or so distinct CDR3 sequences, roughly 43% seen once. Material for sequencing was blood. All receptors come from a human donor in good health.

This chain joins TRBV29-1 and TRBJ2-3; TRBD2 agrees at 9 bases. Germline V gene lookup returns CDR1 SQVTM and CDR2 ANQGSEA. The CDR3 sequence is 16 residues long. Unmatched junction bases numbered 8, after V lost 4 bases and J lost 0 bases. CDR3 DNA sequence: TGCAGCGTTGGGCCTTCTAGCGGGGATAGCACAGATACGCAGTATTTT. Translation: CSVGPSSGDSTDTQYF.

In the case of this clonotype: At one end the junction does not follow the germline gene, possibly because of a read error. The J gene is TRBJ1-5, the V gene TRBV12-3 or TRBV12-4, with D perhaps TRBD1 (5 bases). This CDR3 is 16 amino acids long. The CDR3 DNA reads TGTACCAGCAGTTCCACGTCGGAGGGGAGTCTGGGGCCCCAGCATTTT. Translating gives CTSSSTSEGSLGPQHF.

This clonotype has a handful of counts. The rearrangement joins TRBV5-5 to TRBJ2-1, with a weak D call TRBD1 (5 bases). This CDR3 comprises 16 residues. Between the trimmed V and J ends, which lost 1 base and 0 bases, there was a span of 11 bases. Germline CDR1 SGHKS, CDR2 YYEKEE (reference sequence). This CDR3 is CASSLTDSSSYNEQFF. CDR3 DNA: TGTGCCAGCAGCTTGACCGACAGTAGCTCCTACAATGAGCAGTTCTTC.

V gene TRBV6-6 combines with J gene TRBJ2-3, with D perhaps TRBD2 (6 bases). The germline CDR1 and CDR2 sequences are MNHNY and SVGAGI (reference sequence). V lost 6 bases and J lost 5, with 12 bases in between. The CDR3 has 13 amino acids. The chain's CDR3 is CASRYHGGDTQYF. CDR3 DNA sequence: TGTGCCAGCAGGTACCACGGGGGAGATACGCAGTATTTT.

Of note for this clonotype: This may come from a read error, since a much larger clone is one base off. This sequence joins TRBV7-2 and TRBJ2-4; 9 nucleotides agree with TRBD2. CDR1 and CDR2 from the germline V gene are SGHTA and FQGNSA. The CDR3 totals 15 residues. V dropped 3 bases and J dropped 13; count of bases not matched to a gene: 13. CDR3 residues: CASSFRGGDYNEQYF. DNA of the CDR3: TGTGCCAGCAGCTTCCGCGGGGGGGATTACAATGAGCAGTACTTC.

The chain uses TRBV12-3 or TRBV12-4 and TRBJ2-5, with D perhaps given as TRBD1 or TRBD2 (7 bases each). The better agreement between TRBJ2-7 and the DNA end casts doubt on the J call. The CDR3 consists of 15 residues. The CDR3 DNA is TGTGCCAGCACCCAGGAGGGGGCGGGGAGGGACGAGCAGTACTTC. Its translation is CASTQEGAGRDEQYF.

This clonotype was recorded a few times. This chain connects TRBV5-6 to TRBJ2-5; D is unresolved. Germline V gene sequence: CDR1 SGHDT, CDR2 YYEEEE. CDR3 size: 14 residues. Trimming cost V 4 bases and J 1 base, with 11 bases left between them. The CDR3 sequence: CASSASSTQETQYF. CDR3 nucleotide sequence: TGTGCCAGCAGCGCCAGTTCGACCCAAGAGACCCAGTACTTC.

A few counts support this clonotype. V is TRBV4-3 and J is TRBJ2-3, with 7 bases identical to TRBD2. V lost 1 base, J lost 4 bases, and 14 bases stayed unmatched. The CDR3 runs to 18 residues. Germline V gives CDR1 LGHNA, CDR2 YSLEER. CDR3 DNA sequence: TGCGCCAGCAGCCAAGTTTTTGGGGGGGGTGTTTCATCAGATACGCAGTATTTT. As protein: CASSQVFGGGVSSDTQYF.

J is TRBJ2-3 and V is TRBV13, with a weak D call TRBD1 (6 bases). V lost 0 bases and J 1 base, leaving 11 bases between the germline ends. CDR3 length equals 16 residues. The germline V gene has CDR1 PRHDT and CDR2 FYEKMQ (reference sequence). The CDR3 nucleotides read TGTGCCAGCAGCTTAGGCCGACAGGAACGCACAGATACGCAGTATTTT. Encoded protein: CASSLGRQERTDTQYF.

This clonotype was counted ten times or more. The rearrangement uses TRBV12-3 or TRBV12-4 and TRBJ1-5; D gene unclear. This CDR3 has 14 residues. V lost 2 bases, J lost 0 bases, and 5 bases lay in between. The CDR3 coding sequence is TGTGCCAGCAGTTTAAGCTATAGCAATCAGCCCCAGCATTTT. Protein: CASSLSYSNQPQHF.

The chain carries TRBV20-1 and TRBJ2-7; the D is unclear. This CDR3 has 12 residues. Germline V gives CDR1 DFQATT, CDR2 SNEGSKA (reference sequence). V was pared by 2 bases and J by 3 bases, with 8 bases between. The DNA of the CDR3 is TGCAGTGCTAGACACAGTTTCTACGAGCAGTACTTC. Amino acid sequence: CSARHSFYEQYF.

V and J are TRBV12-3 or TRBV12-4 and TRBJ2-5; TRBD2 might be the D (6 bases). The CDR3 spans 17 residues. V lost 6 bases, J lost 9 bases, and 29 bases lay in between. This CDR3 is CASSSGVASRFMEAQYF. CDR3 DNA: TGTGCCAGCAGCTCGGGGGTAGCTAGCAGGTTTATGGAGGCCCAGTACTTC.

The chain is built from TRBV12-3 or TRBV12-4 and TRBJ1-5; D remains unclear. This CDR3 comprises 12 residues. The V end lost 10 bases, the J end lost 5 bases, and 12 bases lay between the germline ends. The CDR3 here is CANQAFYQPQHF. CDR3 in DNA: TGTGCCAATCAGGCATTTTATCAGCCCCAGCATTTT.

The gene calls are TRBV7-2 and TRBJ1-6; the D gene is possibly TRBD1 (6 bases). The germline V gene encodes CDR1 SGHTA and CDR2 FQGNSA. Trimming removed 5 bases from V and 7 bases from J, with 18 bases in between. The CDR3 sequence is 16 residues long. The CDR3 coding sequence is TGTGCCAGCAGCCCACGCAGGGGACGGAACAATTCACCCCTCCACTTT. As protein: CASSPRRGRNNSPLHF. The full variable domain, in which reference TRBV7-2 and TRBJ1-6 provide the parts outside the CDR3, is GAGVSQSPSNKVTEKGKDVELRCDPISGHTALYWYRQSLGQGLEFLIYFQGNSAPDKSGLPSDRFSAERTGGSVSTLTIQRTQQEDSAVYLCASSPRRGRNNSPLHFGNGTRLTVT.

This clonotype was seen only a few times. A clone one base away is much larger, so this may be a read error. The CDR3: CASSLRGGGEAQYF. In nucleotides, the CDR3 is TGCGCCAGCAGTCTGAGGGGGGGCGGAGAGGCCCAGTACTTC. The chain employs TRBV5-1 and TRBJ2-5; TRBD2 might be the D (7 bases). The CDR3 has 14 residues. Germline CDR1 reads SGHRS; CDR2 reads YFSETQ.

This clonotype was counted between two and nine times. The chain combines TRBV24-1 with TRBJ2-5; D is perhaps TRBD2 (5 bases). CDR3 size: 13 residues. Germline CDR1 KGHDR, CDR2 SFDVKD. Trimming left V 7 bases short and J 4 bases short, with 12 bases between. CDR3 amino acids: CATSPGSGETQYF. The CDR3 DNA reads as TGTGCCACCAGCCCGGGGAGCGGAGAGACCCAGTACTTC.

This chain links TRBV13 with TRBJ2-3; 9 bases match TRBD1. CDR1 PRHDT and CDR2 FYEKMQ come from the germline V gene (reference sequence). This CDR3 spans 16 amino acids. V gave up 5 bases and J gave up 2 bases; unmatched junction bases: 8. CDR3 bases: TGTGCCAGCAGCCCACCCGGGACAGGGTTCACAGATACGCAGTATTTT. Residues: CASSPPGTGFTDTQYF.